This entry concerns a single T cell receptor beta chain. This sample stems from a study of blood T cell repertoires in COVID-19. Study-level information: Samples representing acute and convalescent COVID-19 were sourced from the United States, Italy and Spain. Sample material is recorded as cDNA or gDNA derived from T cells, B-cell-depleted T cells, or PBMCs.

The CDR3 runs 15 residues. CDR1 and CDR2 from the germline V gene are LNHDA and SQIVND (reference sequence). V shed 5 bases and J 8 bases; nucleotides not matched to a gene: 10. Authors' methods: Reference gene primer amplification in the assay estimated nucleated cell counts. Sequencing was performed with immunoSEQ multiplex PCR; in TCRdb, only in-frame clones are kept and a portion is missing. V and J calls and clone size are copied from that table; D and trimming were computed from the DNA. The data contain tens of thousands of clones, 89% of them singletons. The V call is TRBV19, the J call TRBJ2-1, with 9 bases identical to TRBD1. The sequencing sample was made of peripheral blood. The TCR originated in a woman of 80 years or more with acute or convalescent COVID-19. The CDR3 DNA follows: TGTGCCAGTAGTTCAAGGACAGGGGAAGGGGATGAGCAGTTCTTC. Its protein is CASSSRTGEGDEQFF.